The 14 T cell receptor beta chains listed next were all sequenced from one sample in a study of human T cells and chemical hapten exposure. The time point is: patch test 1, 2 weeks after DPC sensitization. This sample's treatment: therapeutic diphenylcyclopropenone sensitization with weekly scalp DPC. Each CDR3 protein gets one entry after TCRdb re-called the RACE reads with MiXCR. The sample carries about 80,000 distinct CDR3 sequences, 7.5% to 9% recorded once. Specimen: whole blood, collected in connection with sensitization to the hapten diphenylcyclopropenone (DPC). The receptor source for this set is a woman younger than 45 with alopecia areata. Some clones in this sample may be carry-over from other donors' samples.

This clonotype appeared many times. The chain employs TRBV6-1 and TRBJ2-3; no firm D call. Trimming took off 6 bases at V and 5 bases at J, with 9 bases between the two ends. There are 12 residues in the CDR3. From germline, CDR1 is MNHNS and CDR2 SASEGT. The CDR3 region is CASRGSVDTQYF. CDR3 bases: TGTGCCAGCAGAGGTAGTGTAGATACGCAGTATTTT.

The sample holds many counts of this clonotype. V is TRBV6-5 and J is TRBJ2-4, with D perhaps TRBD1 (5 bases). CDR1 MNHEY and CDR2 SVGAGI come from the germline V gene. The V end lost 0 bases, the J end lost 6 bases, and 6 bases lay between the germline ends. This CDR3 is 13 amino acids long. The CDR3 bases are TGTGCCAGCAGTTACTCAAGGGGAAACATTCAGTACTTC. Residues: CASSYSRGNIQYF.

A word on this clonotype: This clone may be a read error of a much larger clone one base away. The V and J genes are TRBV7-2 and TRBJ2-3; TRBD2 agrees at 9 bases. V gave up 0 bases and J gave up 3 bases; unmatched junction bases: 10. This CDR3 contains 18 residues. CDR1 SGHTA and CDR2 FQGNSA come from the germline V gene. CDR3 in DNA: TGTGCCAGCAGCTTAGCGGTATATGGGCGGGGGGGGACAGATACGCAGTATTTT. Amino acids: CASSLAVYGRGGTDTQYF. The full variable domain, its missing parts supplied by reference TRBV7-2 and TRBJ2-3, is GAGVSQSPSNKVTEKGKDVELRCDPISGHTALYWYRQSLGQGLEFLIYFQGNSAPDKSGLPSDRFSAERTGGSVSTLTIQRTQQEDSAVYLCASSLAVYGRGGTDTQYFGPGTRLTVL.

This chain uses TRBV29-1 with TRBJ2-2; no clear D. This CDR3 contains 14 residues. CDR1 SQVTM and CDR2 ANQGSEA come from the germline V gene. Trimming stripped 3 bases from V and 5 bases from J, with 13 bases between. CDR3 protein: CSVDERGGTGELFF. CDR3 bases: TGCAGCGTTGATGAACGCGGTGGGACCGGGGAGCTGTTTTTT.

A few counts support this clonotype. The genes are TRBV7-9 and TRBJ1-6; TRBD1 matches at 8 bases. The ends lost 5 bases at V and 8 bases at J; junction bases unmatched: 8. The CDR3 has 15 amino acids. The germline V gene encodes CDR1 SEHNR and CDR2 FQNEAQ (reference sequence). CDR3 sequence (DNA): TGTGCCAGCAGCCCGAGAGGACAGGGTTATTCACCCCTCCACTTT. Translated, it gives CASSPRGQGYSPLHF.

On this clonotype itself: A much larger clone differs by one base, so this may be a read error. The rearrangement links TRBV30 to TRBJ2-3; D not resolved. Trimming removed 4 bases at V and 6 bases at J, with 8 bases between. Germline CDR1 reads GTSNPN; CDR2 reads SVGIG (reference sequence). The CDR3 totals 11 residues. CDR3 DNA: TGTGCCTGGACTTATAGTGATACGCAGTATTTT. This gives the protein CAWTYSDTQYF.

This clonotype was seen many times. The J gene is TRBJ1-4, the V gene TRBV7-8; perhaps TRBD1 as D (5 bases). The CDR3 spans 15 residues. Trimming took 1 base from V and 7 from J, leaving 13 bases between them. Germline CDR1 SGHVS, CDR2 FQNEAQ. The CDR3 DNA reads TGTGCCAGCAGCTTAGAAGGGGTCCGGGGTGAAAAACTGTTTTTT. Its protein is CASSLEGVRGEKLFF.

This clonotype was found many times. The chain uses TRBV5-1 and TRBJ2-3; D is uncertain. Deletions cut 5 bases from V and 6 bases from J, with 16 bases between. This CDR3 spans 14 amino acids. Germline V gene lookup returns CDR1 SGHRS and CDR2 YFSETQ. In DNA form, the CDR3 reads TGCGCCAGCAGGGGTGAGAGTGGGCCCGATACGCAGTATTTT. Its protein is CASRGESGPDTQYF.

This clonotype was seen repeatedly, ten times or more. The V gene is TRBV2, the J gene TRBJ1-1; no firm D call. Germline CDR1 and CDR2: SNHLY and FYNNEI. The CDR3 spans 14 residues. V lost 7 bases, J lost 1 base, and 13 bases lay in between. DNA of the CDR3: TGTGCCAGCATAGGCGTCTGGAGGAACACTGAAGCTTTCTTT. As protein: CASIGVWRNTEAFF.

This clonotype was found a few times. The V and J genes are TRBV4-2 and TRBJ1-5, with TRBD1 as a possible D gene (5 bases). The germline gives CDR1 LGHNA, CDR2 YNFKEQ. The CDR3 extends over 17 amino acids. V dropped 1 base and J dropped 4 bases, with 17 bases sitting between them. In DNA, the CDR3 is TGTGCCAGCAGCCAAGGATCACCGGGGGGGGGGAATCAGCCCCAGCATTTT. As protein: CASSQGSPGGGNQPQHF.

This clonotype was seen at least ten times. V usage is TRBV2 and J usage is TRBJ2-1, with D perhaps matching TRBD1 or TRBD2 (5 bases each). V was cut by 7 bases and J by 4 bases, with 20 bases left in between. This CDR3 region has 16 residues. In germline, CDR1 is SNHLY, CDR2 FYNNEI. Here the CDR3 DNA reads TGTGCCAGCACCGAGGGGCAGGGTAGAAGGTACAATGAGCAGTTCTTC. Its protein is CASTEGQGRRYNEQFF.

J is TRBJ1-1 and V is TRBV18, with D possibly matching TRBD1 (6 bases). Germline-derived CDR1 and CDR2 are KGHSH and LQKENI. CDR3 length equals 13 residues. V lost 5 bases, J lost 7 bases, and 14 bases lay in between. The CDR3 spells CASSRQEGFEAFF. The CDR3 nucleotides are TGTGCCAGCTCAAGACAGGAAGGCTTTGAAGCTTTCTTT.

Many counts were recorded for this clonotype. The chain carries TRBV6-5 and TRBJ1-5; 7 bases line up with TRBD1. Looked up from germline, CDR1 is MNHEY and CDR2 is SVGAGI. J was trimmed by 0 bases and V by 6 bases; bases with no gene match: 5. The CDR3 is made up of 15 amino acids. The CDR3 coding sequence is TGTGCCAGCAGGAGACAGGGTATTAGCAATCAGCCCCAGCATTTT. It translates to CASRRQGISNQPQHF.

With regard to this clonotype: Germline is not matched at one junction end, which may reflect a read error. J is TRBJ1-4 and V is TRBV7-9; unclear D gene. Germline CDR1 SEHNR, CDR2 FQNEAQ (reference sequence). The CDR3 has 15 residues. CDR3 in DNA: TGTGCCAGCAGCTTACCTGTGTCCGGTAATGTAAAACTGTTTTTT. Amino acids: CASSLPVSGNVKLFF. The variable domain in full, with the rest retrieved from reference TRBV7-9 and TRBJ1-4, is DTGVSQNPRHKITKRGQNVTFRCDPISEHNRLYWYRQTLGQGPEFLTYFQNEAQLEKSRLLSDRFSAERPKGSFSTLEIQRTEQGDSAMYLCASSLPVSGNVKLFFGSGTQLSVL.